These 15 T cell receptor beta chains share one sample of origin, sequenced in a study of CXCR3-negative and CXCR3-positive naive CD8 T cells. TRB cDNA libraries were made by UMI-labeled 5' RACE. With the 5' RACE reads reprocessed, TCRdb shows one record per CDR3 protein and no DNA. Its clone listing holds just over 60,000 distinct CDR3 sequences. The specimen sequenced was naive CXCR3- CD8+ T cells from blood. Described subset: CD45RO-CCR7+CD27+CD95- naive CD8+ T cells lacking CXCR3 (TNR3-). Receptor source: a human donor in good health. Some clones in this sample may be carry-over from other donors' samples.

This chain uses TRBV12-5 with TRBJ2-1; TCRdb reports TRBD2, a call that lacks DNA to check it against. CDR1 and CDR2 from the germline V gene are LGHNT and FRNRAP. CDR3 length equals 16 residues. The CDR3 is CASGPRDFESYNEQFF.

V is TRBV11-3 and J is TRBJ2-1; TCRdb calls TRBD2, which cannot be checked without DNA. Per the germline V gene, CDR1 is SGHNT and CDR2 is YENEEA. The CDR3 has 12 amino acids. CDR3: CASAERYNEQFF.

The gene calls are TRBV14 and TRBJ2-3. The CDR3 runs 13 residues. From germline, CDR1 is SGHDN and CDR2 FVKESK. CDR3 residues: CASSLTAPDTQYF.

The V call is TRBV28, the J call TRBJ2-5; lacking DNA, the TRBD1 call made by TCRdb goes unchecked. Germline V CDR1 and CDR2: MDHEN, SYDVKM. The CDR3 runs to 16 residues. The CDR3 here is CASSPAGQGYQETQYF.

The V gene is TRBV19, the J gene TRBJ2-1; the D call of TRBD2 rests on TCRdb alone, since no DNA is present to check it. Germline V gene sequence: CDR1 LNHDA, CDR2 SQIVND (reference sequence). The CDR3 has 13 amino acids. Here the CDR3 reads CASSWGVGNEQFF.

The gene calls are TRBV20-1 and TRBJ2-7; without DNA, the TCRdb call of TRBD2 cannot be checked. Looked up from germline, CDR1 is DFQATT and CDR2 is SNEGSKA (reference sequence). The length of the CDR3 is 15 residues. The chain's CDR3 is CSAKLGRGSSYEQYF.

V is TRBV25-1 and J is TRBJ1-4. CDR1 and CDR2 (germline): MGHDK, SYGVNS. The CDR3 is 18 amino acids. Here the CDR3 reads CASSEYFQANWEVEKLFF.

The V gene is TRBV6-5, the J gene TRBJ2-5. Germline CDR1 is MNHEY and CDR2 is SVGAGI. This CDR3 spans 13 amino acids. The CDR3 loop is CASSYSEQETQYF.

The J gene is TRBJ2-7, the V gene TRBV21-1; the D gene TCRdb calls, TRBD1, cannot be checked with no DNA. TRBV21-1 is recorded as a pseudogene. The CDR3 contains 16 residues. The CDR3: CASSKAGGQGGFEQYF.

This rearrangement joins TRBV5-1 to TRBJ2-1; no DNA is available, so the TRBD2 call from TCRdb remains unchecked. CDR1 is SGHRS, CDR2 YFSETQ, per germline. The length of the CDR3 is 16 residues. The CDR3 protein is CASKVSGGPSGNEQFF.

The chain joins TRBV9 to TRBJ2-1; TCRdb's assignment of TRBD1 cannot be checked, as there is no DNA. This CDR3 comprises 18 residues. The germline V gene has CDR1 SGDLS and CDR2 YYNGEE. CDR3 protein: CASSVEVGGGGANNEQFF.

The chain links TRBV25-1 to TRBJ1-2. CDR3 length: 12 residues. The germline V gene has CDR1 MGHDK and CDR2 SYGVNS. The CDR3 reads CASSEYTDGYTF.

The J gene is TRBJ2-1, the V gene TRBV7-3. Germline V gives CDR1 SGHTA, CDR2 FQGTGA. The CDR3 is 15 amino acids. The CDR3: CASSLGLSSYNEQFF.

The V and J genes are TRBV6-2 or TRBV6-3 and TRBJ2-7. The CDR3 spans 19 residues. Germline V gene data show CDR1 as MNHEY and CDR2 as SVGEGT. Here the CDR3 reads CASSYSISAEFRWSYEQYF.

The V gene is TRBV29-1, the J gene TRBJ2-2; TCRdb selects TRBD1, and the lack of DNA leaves this call unchecked. The germline V gene has CDR1 SQVTM and CDR2 ANQGSEA. The CDR3 totals 15 residues. The CDR3: CSVDGGREETGELFF.